These 23 T cell receptor beta chains came from one sample sequenced in a study. Using its own MiXCR run on the RT-PCR reads, TCRdb lists one record per CDR3 protein. There are fewer than 800,000 distinct CDR3 sequences in the sample; 12% to 15% occur only once, and roughly 4% lies in the top ten. Sequenced input: memory CD4+ T cells from blood. The receptors were gathered from a female donor in good health, serving as a healthy control.

Only one count was recorded for this clonotype. Written as DNA, the CDR3 is TGTGCCAGCAGCTTAGTCTCCAGGTCCGCCTACGAGCAGTACTTC. This translates into CASSLVSRSAYEQYF. The rearrangement uses TRBV7-9 and TRBJ2-5; D is unresolved. The J call may not be correct, given that the DNA end is closer to TRBJ2-7. The CDR3 covers 15 residues. CDR1 SEHNR and CDR2 FQNEAQ come from the germline V gene (reference sequence).

This clonotype was found many times. The chain links TRBV6-6 to TRBJ1-1, with D maybe TRBD1 (6 bases). V was trimmed by 6 bases and J by 4 bases, leaving 21 bases between them. Germline V gene sequence: CDR1 MNHNY, CDR2 SVGAGI (reference sequence). CDR3 length equals 16 residues. The CDR3 reads CASRETGREVSTEAFF. DNA of the CDR3: TGTGCCAGCAGGGAAACAGGGCGAGAAGTGAGCACTGAAGCTTTCTTT.

This chain uses TRBV18 with TRBJ2-7; D tentatively fits TRBD1 or TRBD2 (5 bases each). The CDR3 covers 13 residues. Trimming removed 7 bases at V and 5 bases at J, with 15 bases between. Germline CDR1 is KGHSH and CDR2 is LQKENI. In DNA form, the CDR3 reads TGTGCCAGCTTGGGAGCTGGGGGACACGAGCAGTACTTC. It is translated as CASLGAGGHEQYF.

CDR3: CASSLVTSGEPYEQYF. The CDR3 coding sequence is TGCGCCAGCAGCCTCGTGACTAGCGGGGAACCCTACGAGCAGTACTTC. The V gene is TRBV4-3, the J gene TRBJ2-7; 11 positions agree with TRBD2. V was clipped by 4 bases and J by 2 bases; unmatched bases: 7. The CDR3 is 16 residues long. The germline gives CDR1 LGHNA, CDR2 YSLEER.

V and J are TRBV2 and TRBJ1-4; D gene ambiguous. The germline V and J ends were trimmed by 0 bases and 12 bases, with 11 bases remaining between them. Germline CDR1 SNHLY, CDR2 FYNNEI. The CDR3 contains 13 residues. As DNA, the CDR3 is TGTGCCAGCAGTGAAGCGATGACTACCCAACTGTTTTTT. Its protein product is CASSEAMTTQLFF.

This rearrangement joins TRBV7-9 to TRBJ2-7; 8 bases fit TRBD2. From germline, CDR1 is SEHNR and CDR2 FQNEAQ (reference sequence). The CDR3 has 14 residues. V gave up 4 bases and J gave up 4 bases; unmatched junction bases: 6. CDR3 sequence reads: CASSSGRAAYEQYF. The CDR3 DNA reads TGTGCCAGCAGCTCCGGGAGGGCCGCGTACGAGCAGTACTTC.

This clonotype was observed a handful of times. The J gene is TRBJ1-1, the V gene TRBV20-1; unclear D gene. V gave up 4 bases and J gave up 1 base, with 10 bases separating them. This CDR3 comprises 13 residues. The germline V gene encodes CDR1 DFQATT and CDR2 SNEGSKA (reference sequence). The CDR3 spells CSATTTANTEAFF. The CDR3 bases are TGCAGTGCTACAACCACAGCGAACACTGAAGCTTTCTTT.

This clonotype was recorded a few times. The chain couples TRBV12-5 to TRBJ1-3, with a tentative D call TRBD1 (6 bases). This CDR3 has 15 amino acids. V lost 5 bases and J lost 4, with 15 bases in between. Germline V CDR1 and CDR2: LGHNT, FRNRAP. The CDR3 here is CASGLPHRDGNTIYF. CDR3 sequence (DNA): TGTGCTAGTGGTCTCCCCCACAGGGACGGAAACACCATATATTTT.

The rearrangement uses TRBV6-2 or TRBV6-3 and TRBJ2-7; D perhaps matches TRBD1 (5 bases). The CDR3 consists of 12 residues. Germline V CDR1 and CDR2: MNHEY, SVGEGT. V was clipped by 6 bases and J by 5 bases, with 11 bases between them. This CDR3 reads CASSEQDHEQYF. The CDR3 coding sequence is TGTGCCAGCAGCGAACAGGACCACGAGCAGTACTTC.

This clonotype was detected only a few times. V gene TRBV3-1 combines with J gene TRBJ1-2; D gene uncertain. Germline V CDR1 and CDR2: LGHDT, YNNKEL (reference sequence). There are 14 residues in the CDR3. V was cut by 0 bases and J by 7 bases, with 12 bases left in between. CDR3 residues: CASSQEDQVIGYTF. CDR3 sequence (DNA): TGTGCCAGCAGCCAAGAGGATCAGGTGATTGGCTACACCTTC.

This CDR3 reads CASRQGLLGGELFF. CDR3 coding DNA: TGTGCCAGCCGACAGGGATTACTAGGCGGGGAGCTGTTTTTT. V usage is TRBV7-3 and J usage is TRBJ2-2; 7 nucleotides match TRBD1. The CDR3 consists of 14 residues. Germline trimming cut 8 bases from V and 7 bases from J; bases unmatched to any gene: 10. CDR1 is SGHTA and CDR2 is FQGTGA in the germline V gene.

The chain employs TRBV29-1 and TRBJ1-5; TRBD1 is a possible D gene (5 bases). The germline CDR1 and CDR2 sequences are SQVTM and ANQGSEA. V lost 5 bases and J lost 3, with 14 bases in between. The CDR3 covers 14 residues. The CDR3 DNA follows: TGCAGCGTTCTTTTAGACAGTTTCAATCAGCCCCAGCATTTT. Amino acids: CSVLLDSFNQPQHF.

The chain combines TRBV18 with TRBJ2-7; D not certain. V lost 3 bases and J lost 0, with 9 bases in between. Germline CDR1 KGHSH, CDR2 LQKENI. The CDR3 has 14 amino acids. CDR3 DNA: TGTGCCAGCTCACCTTCGACATTCTCCTACGAGCAGTACTTC. Translated: CASSPSTFSYEQYF.

This clonotype was found many times. The V and J genes are TRBV20-1 and TRBJ2-5, with 8 bases identical to TRBD2. Germline lookup yields CDR1 DFQATT and CDR2 SNEGSKA (reference sequence). CDR3 length equals 14 residues. V trimming: 5 bases; J trimming: 0 bases; junction bases outside the gene matches: 5. CDR3 amino acids: CSAYSGINQETQYF. The CDR3, as DNA: TGCAGTGCTTATAGCGGGATCAACCAAGAGACCCAGTACTTC.

This chain uses TRBV29-1 with TRBJ1-2; a possible D gene is TRBD1 (6 bases). Germline CDR1 and CDR2: SQVTM and ANQGSEA. The CDR3 has 14 residues. Trimming removed 6 bases from V and 0 bases from J, with 14 bases in between. CDR3 coding DNA: TGCAGCGTGACGACCGGGACAACTAACTATGGCTACACCTTC. Amino acids: CSVTTGTTNYGYTF.

In its sample, this clonotype was seen many times. The chain uses TRBV20-1 and TRBJ2-4, with D tentatively TRBD1 (5 bases). This CDR3 is built from 15 residues. The V and J ends lost 0 bases and 6 bases respectively, with 15 bases between them. Germline CDR1 DFQATT, CDR2 SNEGSKA (reference sequence). The CDR3 region has the DNA TGCAGTGCTAGAGATCCAGGGTTTTCGGGAAACATTCAGTACTTC. Its translation: CSARDPGFSGNIQYF.

This clonotype occurred a few times. J is TRBJ2-5 and V is TRBV28; perhaps TRBD2 as D (5 bases). Germline CDR1 is MDHEN and CDR2 is SYDVKM. Trimming stripped 6 bases from V and 2 bases from J, with 13 bases between. This CDR3 is 14 amino acids long. The CDR3 nucleotides are TGTGCCAGCAGACTAGAAAGATATCAAGAGACCCAGTACTTC. Translated, it gives CASRLERYQETQYF. Combining the CDR3 with reference TRBV28 and TRBJ2-5 gives the whole variable domain DVKVTQSSRYLVKRTGEKVFLECVQDMDHENMFWYRQDPGLGLRLIYFSYDVKMKEKGDIPEGYSVSREKKERFSLILESASTNQTSMYLCASRLERYQETQYFGPGTRLLVL.

V and J are TRBV12-3 or TRBV12-4 and TRBJ2-2; D not resolved. The V end was cut by 1 base, the J end by 1 base, with 7 bases between. The CDR3 extends over 15 amino acids. CDR3 sequence: CASSLVSRNTGELFF. The CDR3 DNA sequence: TGTGCCAGCAGTTTAGTTTCGAGGAACACCGGGGAGCTGTTTTTT.

In its sample, this clonotype was seen a few times. The rearrangement uses TRBV7-2 and TRBJ2-7; weak D call: TRBD1 (5 bases). This CDR3 has 15 amino acids. Trimming removed 1 base from V and 3 bases from J, with 13 bases in between. From germline, CDR1 is SGHTA and CDR2 FQGNSA. In DNA, the CDR3 is TGTGCCAGCAGCTTAGGGGGCGCCCAACACTACGAGCAGTACTTC. Its protein product is CASSLGGAQHYEQYF.

This clonotype showed up many times. The rearrangement uses TRBV11-2 and TRBJ1-6, with 9 bases that match TRBD1. The CDR3 is 15 amino acids. The V gene's germline CDR1 is SGHAT and CDR2 FQNNGV. V was clipped by 5 bases and J by 6 bases; unmatched bases: 5. The DNA of the CDR3 is TGTGCCAGCAGCCCGTGGACAGGGGCTAATTCACCCCTCCACTTT. Its translation is CASSPWTGANSPLHF.

The chain has TRBV5-1 and TRBJ2-3; TRBD2 agrees at 15 bases. The CDR3 covers 17 residues. Trimming took 4 bases from V and 6 from J; bases not matched to a gene: 9. Germline V gives CDR1 SGHRS, CDR2 YFSETQ. CDR3 in DNA: TGCGCCAGCAGCCGTGGACTAGCGGGAGGGAACGGGGATACGCAGTATTTT. This translates into CASSRGLAGGNGDTQYF.

There are a few counts of this clonotype. Relative to the germline gene, one junction end is altered; a read error may explain this. J is TRBJ1-5 and V is TRBV20-1; 10 bases line up with TRBD1. Looked up from germline, CDR1 is DFQATT and CDR2 is SNEGSKA (reference sequence). The CDR3 sequence is 14 residues long. The CDR3 region is CSARPGQGGQPQRF. CDR3 coding DNA: TGCAGTGCTAGACCTGGACAGGGGGGTCAGCCCCAGCGTTTT.

This clonotype has only a few counts. The chain links TRBV7-2 to TRBJ2-2, with D perhaps TRBD1 (6 bases). CDR3 length equals 15 residues. V was pared by 1 base and J by 5 bases, with 11 bases between. CDR1 SGHTA and CDR2 FQGNSA come from the germline V gene. In DNA form, the CDR3 reads TGTGCCAGCAGCTTAGAAGGGACACGGACCGGGGAGCTGTTTTTT. Protein product: CASSLEGTRTGELFF.